The rows below give T cell receptor beta chains drawn from one sample of a study of cytomegalovirus exposure and HLA in healthy donors. The repertoire was sequenced with immunoSEQ multiplex PCR; TCRdb's copy has only in-frame clones and lacks some. The sample consists of approximately 110,000 clones, 73% of them appearing once. Material: PBMCs. The receptors were sampled from a woman between 35 and 50 years old in good health and CMV-seronegative. Both conserved end residues are part of each CDR3. The order of the fields is D gene, V gene, clone size, J gene, CDR3 protein, CDR3 DNA. D genes are given only for firm matches. Rows may omit the clone size; those that give it use once, few, many or a size class.

>.|TRBV2|.|TRBJ2-5
CASSRRRDQETQYF
TGTGCCAGCTCCAGACGGCGGGACCAAGAGACCCAGTACTTC
>TRBD2|TRBV7-2|few|TRBJ2-5
CASSPRVGSGSETQYF
TGTGCCAGCAGCCCCAGAGTCGGTAGCGGGAGTGAGACCCAGTACTTC
>.|TRBV4-1|few|TRBJ1-5
CASSQFGDTNNQPQHF
TGCGCCAGCAGCCAGTTCGGGGACACAAACAATCAGCCCCAGCATTTT
>.|TRBV28|once|TRBJ2-3
CASSLWEWSRLDTQYF
TGTGCCAGCAGTTTATGGGAGTGGTCCCGGCTAGATACGCAGTATTTT
>.|TRBV27|.|TRBJ2-1
CASSFVGSSYNEQFF
TGTGCCAGCAGTTTTGTCGGGAGCTCCTACAATGAGCAGTTCTTC
>.|TRBV23-1|.|TRBJ1-4
CASSQSRLKAYRATNEKLFF
TGCGCCAGCAGTCAATCGAGGCTAAAAGCCTACAGGGCTACTAATGAAAAACTGTTTTTT
>.|TRBV9|.|TRBJ2-1
CASSVDEGTFYNEQFF
TGTGCCAGCAGCGTAGACGAGGGGACTTTCTACAATGAGCAGTTCTTC
>TRBD1|TRBV2|.|TRBJ1-1
CASSVRTGGTEAFF
TGTGCCAGCAGTGTACGTACAGGGGGCACTGAAGCTTTCTTT
>.|TRBV6-5|few|TRBJ2-3
CASSSQDTQYF
TGTGCCAGCAGTTCACAAGATACGCAGTATTTT
>TRBD2|TRBV7-6|.|TRBJ2-5
CASSLAGEAGTQYF
TGTGCCAGCAGTCTAGCGGGGGAAGCGGGGACCCAGTACTTC
>.|TRBV28|.|TRBJ1-2
CASSSPAGSANYGYTF
TGTGCCAGCAGCTCCCCCGCAGGCTCGGCTAACTATGGCTACACCTTC
>TRBD1|TRBV5-1|few|TRBJ2-7
CASSPGQAESYEQYF
TGCGCCAGCAGCCCGGGACAGGCCGAGTCCTACGAGCAGTACTTC
>TRBD2|TRBV5-1|.|TRBJ2-1
CASSTSGGAYNEQFF
TGCGCCAGCAGCACAAGCGGGGGGGCCTACAATGAGCAGTTCTTC
>.|TRBV7-9|few|TRBJ1-1
CASSLVGDTEAFF
TGTGCCAGCAGCTTAGTCGGGGACACTGAAGCTTTCTTT
>TRBD1|TRBV4-1|few|TRBJ1-4
CASSQDTGDLEKLFF
TGCGCCAGCAGCCAAGATACAGGGGATCTTGAAAAACTGTTTTTT
>TRBD1|TRBV18|.|TRBJ1-5
CASSPTGPGTGHQPQHF
TGTGCCAGCTCACCCACCGGCCCCGGGACAGGGCATCAGCCCCAGCATTTT
>.|TRBV19|few|TRBJ2-3
CASSMSPGGTDTQYF
TGTGCCAGTAGTATGTCTCCCGGGGGCACAGATACGCAGTATTTT
>.|TRBV4-2|.|TRBJ1-2
CASSQVGVTNYGYTF
TGTGCCAGCAGCCAAGTAGGGGTTACTAACTATGGCTACACCTTC
>TRBD1|TRBV6-6|.|TRBJ2-2
CASSYSGTEGGELFF
TGTGCCAGCAGTTACTCGGGGACAGAAGGCGGGGAGCTGTTTTTT
>TRBD1|TRBV2|few|TRBJ1-1
CASRAGTAKMNTEAFF
TGTGCCAGCAGGGCCGGGACAGCTAAGATGAACACTGAAGCTTTCTTT
>.|TRBV7-2|.|TRBJ2-5
CASSLNSLRETQYF
TGTGCCAGCAGCTTAAACTCTCTCCGGGAGACTCAGTACTTC
>.|TRBV18|.|TRBJ2-7
CASSPVGDYEQYF
TGTGCCAGCTCACCGGTAGGGGACTACGAGCAGTACTTC
>.|TRBV4-1|.|TRBJ1-1
CASSQDRGNTEAFF
TGCGCCAGCAGCCAAGATAGGGGGAACACTGAAGCTTTCTTT
>TRBD1|TRBV27|.|TRBJ2-7
CASRTGRTFNYEQYF
TGTGCCAGCAGGACAGGGCGGACCTTTAACTACGAGCAGTACTTC
>.|TRBV6-1|.|TRBJ2-7
CASAGGHSYEQYF
TGTGCCAGCGCGGGTGGCCACTCCTACGAGCAGTACTTC
>TRBD2|TRBV6-4|few|TRBJ2-2
CASSERLAGDTGELFF
TGTGCCAGCAGCGAGAGACTAGCGGGGGACACCGGGGAGCTGTTTTTT
>.|TRBV2|.|TRBJ2-3
CAHTSGRGSDTQYF
TGTGCCCACACTTCAGGTCGGGGGTCAGATACGCAGTATTTT
>.|TRBV27|.|TRBJ1-3
CANSGGLQAGNTIYF
TGTGCCAACAGTGGAGGACTGCAAGCTGGAAACACCATATATTTT
>.|TRBV5-1|.|TRBJ2-3
CASSLGEGTDTQYF
TGCGCCAGCAGCTTAGGGGAGGGCACAGATACGCAGTATTTT
>.|TRBV7-9|.|TRBJ2-2
CASSLGSNTGELFF
TGTGCCAGCAGCCTCGGGTCGAACACCGGGGAGCTGTTTTTT
>TRBD1|TRBV6-5|.|TRBJ1-1
CASSYQGANTEAFF
TGTGCCAGCAGTTACCAGGGGGCGAACACTGAAGCTTTCTTT
>TRBD1|TRBV28|.|TRBJ2-5
CASRTGTGALWAQYF
TGTGCCAGCAGAACCGGGACAGGGGCCTTATGGGCCCAGTACTTC
>TRBD1|TRBV6-5|few|TRBJ1-2
CASRGTGGGTF
TGTGCCAGCAGGGGGACAGGGGGGGGAACCTTC
>.|TRBV19|.|TRBJ2-6
CASSIPRAGANVLTF
TGTGCCAGTAGTATACCCCGGGCTGGGGCCAACGTCCTGACTTTC
>.|TRBV5-5|.|TRBJ1-1
CASSLGENLNTEAFF
TGTGCCAGCAGCCTCGGGGAAAACCTGAACACTGAAGCTTTCTTT
>.|TRBV5-6|.|TRBJ2-3
CASRKWASYSADTQYF
TGTGCCAGCAGGAAGTGGGCCTCGTATTCGGCAGATACGCAGTATTTT
>TRBD1|TRBV7-8|.|TRBJ1-1
CASSLVSRTGVTNTEAFF
TGTGCCAGCAGCTTAGTGAGCCGGACAGGGGTAACGAACACTGAAGCTTTCTTT
>TRBD1|TRBV19|.|TRBJ1-5
CASMPGQGNNQPQHF
TGTGCCAGTATGCCGGGACAGGGGAACAATCAGCCCCAGCATTTT
>TRBD1|TRBV5-1|.|TRBJ1-1
CASSFQGVMNTEAFF
TGCGCCAGCAGCTTCCAGGGGGTTATGAACACTGAAGCTTTCTTT
>TRBD2|TRBV5-5|.|TRBJ2-3
CASSSGLGTDTQYF
TGTGCCAGCAGCTCCGGACTAGGAACAGATACGCAGTATTTT